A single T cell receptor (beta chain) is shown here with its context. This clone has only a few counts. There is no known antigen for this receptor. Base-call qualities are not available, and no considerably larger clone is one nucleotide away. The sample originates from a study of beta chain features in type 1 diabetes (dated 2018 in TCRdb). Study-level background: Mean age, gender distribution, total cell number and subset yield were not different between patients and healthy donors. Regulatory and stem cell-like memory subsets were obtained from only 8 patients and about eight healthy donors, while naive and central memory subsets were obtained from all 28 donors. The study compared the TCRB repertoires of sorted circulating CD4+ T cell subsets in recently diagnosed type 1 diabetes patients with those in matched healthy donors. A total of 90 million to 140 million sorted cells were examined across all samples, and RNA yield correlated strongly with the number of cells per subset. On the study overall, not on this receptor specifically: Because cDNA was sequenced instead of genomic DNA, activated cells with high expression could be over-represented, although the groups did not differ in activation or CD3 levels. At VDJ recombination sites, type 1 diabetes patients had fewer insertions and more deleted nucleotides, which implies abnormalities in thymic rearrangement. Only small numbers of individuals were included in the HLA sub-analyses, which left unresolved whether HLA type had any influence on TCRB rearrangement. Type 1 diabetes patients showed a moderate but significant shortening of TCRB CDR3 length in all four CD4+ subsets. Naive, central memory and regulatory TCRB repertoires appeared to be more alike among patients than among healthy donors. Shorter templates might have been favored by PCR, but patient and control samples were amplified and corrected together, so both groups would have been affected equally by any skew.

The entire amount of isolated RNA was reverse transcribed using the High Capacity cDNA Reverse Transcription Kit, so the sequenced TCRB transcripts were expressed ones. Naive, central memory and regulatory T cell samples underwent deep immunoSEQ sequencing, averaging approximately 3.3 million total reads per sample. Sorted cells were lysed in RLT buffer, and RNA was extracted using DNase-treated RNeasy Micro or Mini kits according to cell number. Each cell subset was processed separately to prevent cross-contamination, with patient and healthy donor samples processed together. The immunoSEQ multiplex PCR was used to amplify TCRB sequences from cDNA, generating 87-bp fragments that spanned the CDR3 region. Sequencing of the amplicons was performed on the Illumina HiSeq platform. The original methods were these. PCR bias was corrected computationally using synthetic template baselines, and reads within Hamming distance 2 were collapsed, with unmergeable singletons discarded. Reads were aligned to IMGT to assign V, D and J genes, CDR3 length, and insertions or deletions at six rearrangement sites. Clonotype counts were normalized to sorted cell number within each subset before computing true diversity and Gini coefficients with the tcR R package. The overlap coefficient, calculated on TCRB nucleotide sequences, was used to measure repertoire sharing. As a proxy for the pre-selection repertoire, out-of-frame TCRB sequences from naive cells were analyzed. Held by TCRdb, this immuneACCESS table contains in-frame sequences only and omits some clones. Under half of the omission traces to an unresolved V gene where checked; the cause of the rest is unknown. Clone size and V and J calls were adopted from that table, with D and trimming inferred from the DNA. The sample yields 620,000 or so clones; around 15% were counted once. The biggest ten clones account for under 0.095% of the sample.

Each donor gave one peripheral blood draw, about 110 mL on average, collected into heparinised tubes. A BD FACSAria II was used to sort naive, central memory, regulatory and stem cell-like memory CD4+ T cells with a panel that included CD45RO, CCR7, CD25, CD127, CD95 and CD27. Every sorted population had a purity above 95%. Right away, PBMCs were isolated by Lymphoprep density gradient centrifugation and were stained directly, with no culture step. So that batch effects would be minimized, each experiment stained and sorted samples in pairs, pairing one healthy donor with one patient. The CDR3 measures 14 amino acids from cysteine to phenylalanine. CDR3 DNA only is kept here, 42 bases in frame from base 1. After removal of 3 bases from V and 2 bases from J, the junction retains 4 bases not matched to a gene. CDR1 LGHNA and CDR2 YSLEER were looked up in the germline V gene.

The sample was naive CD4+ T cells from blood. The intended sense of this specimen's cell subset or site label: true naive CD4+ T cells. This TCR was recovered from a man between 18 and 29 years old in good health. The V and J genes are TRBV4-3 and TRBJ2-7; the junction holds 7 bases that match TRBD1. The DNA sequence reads TGCGCCAGCAGCCACGGACAGGCCGCCTACGAGCAGTACTTC. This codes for CASSHGQAAYEQYF.